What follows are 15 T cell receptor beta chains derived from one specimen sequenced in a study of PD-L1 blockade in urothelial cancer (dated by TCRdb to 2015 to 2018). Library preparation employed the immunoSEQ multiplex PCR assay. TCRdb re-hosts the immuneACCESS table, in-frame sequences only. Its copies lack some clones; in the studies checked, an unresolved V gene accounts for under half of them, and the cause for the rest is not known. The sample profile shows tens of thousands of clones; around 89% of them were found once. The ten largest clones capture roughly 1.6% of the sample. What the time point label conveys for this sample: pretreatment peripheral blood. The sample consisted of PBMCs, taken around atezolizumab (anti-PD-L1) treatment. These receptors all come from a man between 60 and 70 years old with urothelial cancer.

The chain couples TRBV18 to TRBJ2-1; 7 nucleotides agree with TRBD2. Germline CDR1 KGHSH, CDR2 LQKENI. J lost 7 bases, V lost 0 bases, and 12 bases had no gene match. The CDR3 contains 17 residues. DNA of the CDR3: TGTGCCAGCTCACCACCGGGGCGGGAGAGCACGAGGAATGAGCAGTTCTTC. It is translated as CASSPPGRESTRNEQFF.

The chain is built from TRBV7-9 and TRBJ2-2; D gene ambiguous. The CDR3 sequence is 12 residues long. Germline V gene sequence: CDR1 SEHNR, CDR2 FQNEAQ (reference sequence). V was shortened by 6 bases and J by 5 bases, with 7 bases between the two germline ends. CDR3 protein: CASSSRTGELFF. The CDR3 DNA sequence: TGTGCCAGCAGTTCCCGGACCGGGGAGCTGTTTTTT.

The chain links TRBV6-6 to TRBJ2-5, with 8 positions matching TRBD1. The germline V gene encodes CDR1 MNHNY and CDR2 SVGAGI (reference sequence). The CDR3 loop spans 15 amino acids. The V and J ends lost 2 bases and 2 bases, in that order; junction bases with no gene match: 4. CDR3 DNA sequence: TGTGCCAGCAGTTACGCCGGGACAGGACAAGAGACCCAGTACTTC. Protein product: CASSYAGTGQETQYF.

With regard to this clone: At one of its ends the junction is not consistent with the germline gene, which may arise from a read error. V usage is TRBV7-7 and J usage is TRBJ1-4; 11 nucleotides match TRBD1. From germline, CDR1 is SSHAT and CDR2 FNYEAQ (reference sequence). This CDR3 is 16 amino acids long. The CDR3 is CASSLAPGQGDEKLFF. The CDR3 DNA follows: TGTGCTAGCAGCTTAGCCCCGGGACAGGGGGATGAAAAACTGTTTTTT.

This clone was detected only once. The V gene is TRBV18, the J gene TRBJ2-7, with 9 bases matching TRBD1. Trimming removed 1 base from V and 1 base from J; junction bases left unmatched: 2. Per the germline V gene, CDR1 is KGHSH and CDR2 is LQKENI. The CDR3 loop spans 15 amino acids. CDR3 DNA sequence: TGTGCCAGCTCACCACAGACAGGGGGTTCCTACGAGCAGTACTTC. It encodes CASSPQTGGSYEQYF.

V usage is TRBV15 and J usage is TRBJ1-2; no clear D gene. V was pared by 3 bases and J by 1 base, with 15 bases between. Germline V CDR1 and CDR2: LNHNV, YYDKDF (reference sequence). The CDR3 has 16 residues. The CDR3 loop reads CATSSSGPAINYGYTF. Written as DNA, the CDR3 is TGTGCCACCAGCAGTTCAGGTCCCGCTATTAACTATGGCTACACCTTC. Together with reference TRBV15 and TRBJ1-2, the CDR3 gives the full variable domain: DAMVIQNPRYQVTQFGKPVTLSCSQTLNHNVMYWYQQKSSQAPKLLFHYYDKDFNNEADTPDNFQSRRPNTSFCFLDIRSPGLGDTAMYLCATSSSGPAINYGYTFGSGTRLTVV.

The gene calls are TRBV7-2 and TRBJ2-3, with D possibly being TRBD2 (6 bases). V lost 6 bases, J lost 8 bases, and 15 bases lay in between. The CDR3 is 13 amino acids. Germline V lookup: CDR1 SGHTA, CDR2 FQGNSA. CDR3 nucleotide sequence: TGTGCCAGCAGACCTACCCCCGGGGGTACGCAGTATTTT. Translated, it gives CASRPTPGGTQYF.

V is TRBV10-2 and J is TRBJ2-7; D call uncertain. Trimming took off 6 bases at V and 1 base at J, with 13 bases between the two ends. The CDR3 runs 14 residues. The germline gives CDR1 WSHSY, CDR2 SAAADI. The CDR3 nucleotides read TGCGCCAGCAGCCTCCGGGTCACTTCCTACGAGCAGTACTTC. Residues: CASSLRVTSYEQYF.

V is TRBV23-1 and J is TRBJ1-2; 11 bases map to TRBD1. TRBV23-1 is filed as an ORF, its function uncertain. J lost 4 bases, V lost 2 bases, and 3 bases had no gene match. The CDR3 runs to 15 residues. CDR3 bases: TGCGCCAGCAGTCAACGGACAGGGGGCATCTATGGCTACACCTTC. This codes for CASSQRTGGIYGYTF.

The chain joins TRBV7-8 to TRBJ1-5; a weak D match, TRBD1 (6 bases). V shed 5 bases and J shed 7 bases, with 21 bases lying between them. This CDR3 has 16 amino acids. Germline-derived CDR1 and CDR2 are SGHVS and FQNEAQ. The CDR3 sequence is CASSARRNREGQPQHF. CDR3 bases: TGTGCCAGCAGCGCCCGGAGAAACAGGGAGGGCCAGCCCCAGCATTTT. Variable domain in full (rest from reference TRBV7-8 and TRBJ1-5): GAGVSQSPRYKVAKRGQDVALRCDPISGHVSLFWYQQALGQGPEFLTYFQNEAQLDKSGLPSDRFFAERPEGSVSTLKIQRTQQEDSAVYLCASSARRNREGQPQHFGDGTRLSIL.

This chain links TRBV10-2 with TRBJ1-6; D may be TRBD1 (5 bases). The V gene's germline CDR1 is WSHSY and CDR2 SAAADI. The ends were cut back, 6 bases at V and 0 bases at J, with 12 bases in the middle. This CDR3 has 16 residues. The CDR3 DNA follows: TGCGCCAGCAGGGTGGACATAACCTCCTATAATTCACCCCTCCACTTT. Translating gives CASRVDITSYNSPLHF.

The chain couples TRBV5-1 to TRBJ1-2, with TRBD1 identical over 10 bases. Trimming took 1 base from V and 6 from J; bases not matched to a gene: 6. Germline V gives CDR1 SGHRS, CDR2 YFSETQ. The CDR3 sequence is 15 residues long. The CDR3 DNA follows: TGCGCCAGCAGCTTGAATCCCGGACAGGGGGATGGCTACACCTTC. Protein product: CASSLNPGQGDGYTF. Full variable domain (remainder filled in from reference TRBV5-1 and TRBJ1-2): KAGVTQTPRYLIKTRGQQVTLSCSPISGHRSVSWYQQTPGQGLQFLFEYFSETQRNKGNFPGRFSGRQFSNSRSEMNVSTLELGDSALYLCASSLNPGQGDGYTFGSGTRLTVV.

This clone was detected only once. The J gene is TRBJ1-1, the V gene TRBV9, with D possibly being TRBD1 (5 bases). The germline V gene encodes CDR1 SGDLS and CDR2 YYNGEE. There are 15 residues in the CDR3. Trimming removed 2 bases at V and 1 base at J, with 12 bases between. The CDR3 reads CASSVALGGNTEAFF. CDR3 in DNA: TGTGCCAGCAGCGTCGCTCTGGGGGGGAACACTGAAGCTTTCTTT. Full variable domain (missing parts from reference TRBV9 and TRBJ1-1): DSGVTQTPKHLITATGQRVTLRCSPRSGDLSVYWYQQSLDQGLQFLIQYYNGEERAKGNILERFSAQQFPDLHSELNLSSLELGDSALYFCASSVALGGNTEAFFGQGTRLTVV.

The CDR3 protein is CASSDSGSSHNEQFF. The CDR3 nucleotides are TGCGCCAGCAGTGACTCAGGGTCCTCACACAATGAGCAGTTCTTC. The chain has TRBV10-2 and TRBJ2-1; weak D call: TRBD1 (5 bases). The V gene lost 3 bases and the J gene lost 5 bases, with 14 bases spanning the gap. Germline V lookup: CDR1 WSHSY, CDR2 SAAADI. This CDR3 comprises 15 residues.

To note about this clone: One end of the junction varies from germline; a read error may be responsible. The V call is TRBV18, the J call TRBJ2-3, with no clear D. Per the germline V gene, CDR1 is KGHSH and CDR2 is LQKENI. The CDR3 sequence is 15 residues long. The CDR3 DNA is TGTGCCAGCTCGCCACAAGCAACCTCTACAGATACGCAGTATTTT. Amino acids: CASSPQATSTDTQYF.